This T cell receptor (beta chain) was captured in a study of T cells in localized non-small cell lung cancer. Study-level findings and limits: There was higher T cell clonality in uninvolved adjacent lung than in tumor, and it was highest there. Tumor samples were not multi-region, leaving intratumor heterogeneity unexcluded.

The CDR3 consists of 16 residues. The germline V gene encodes CDR1 MNHEY and CDR2 SMNVEV (reference sequence). V shed 5 bases, J shed 0 bases, and the junction held 10 bases outside the gene matches. Only a few counts were recorded for this clone. Its specificity is not known. Here immunoSEQ multiplex PCR was the method, and the copy in TCRdb shows in-frame clones only, minus some. The table lists around 28,000 clones, about 89% of them singletons. This receptor was obtained from an older female donor with stage I lung adenocarcinoma. The chain employs TRBV27 and TRBJ2-7, with 7 bases that match TRBD2. The source was peripheral blood, collected before any cancer treatment. The CDR3 DNA reads TGTGCCAGCAGTGAGAGCGGGAACGTGTACTCCTACGAGCAGTACTTC. Its protein product is CASSESGNVYSYEQYF.